The 25 T cell receptor beta chains presented below share a single source sample, sequenced in a study of T cell responses to AZD1222 COVID-19 vaccine (dated by TCRdb to about 2021). To prepare the library, the immunoSEQ multiplex PCR assay was applied. Entries here come from immuneACCESS through TCRdb and include only in-frame sequences with V and J called. Some clones fail to appear in such tables; in the studies checked, an unresolved V gene covers under half of the shortfall, and the cause of the remainder is unknown. Here the sample has about 220,000 clones; roughly 91% occur a single time. Together, the top ten hold around 1% of the sample. Sample time point, as interpreted from the label and publication: baseline before first vaccination. The treatment or condition label for this specimen denotes: meningococcal conjugate vaccine given as trial control. Sequences were derived from peripheral blood, sampled on day 0 of MenACWY control vaccination. The receptors originated from an adult in good health.

The rearrangement joins TRBV19 to TRBJ1-1, with D perhaps TRBD1 (6 bases). V was trimmed by 4 bases and J by 8 bases, leaving 20 bases between them. CDR3 length: 15 amino acids. The germline CDR1 and CDR2 sequences are LNHDA and SQIVND (reference sequence). CDR3 in DNA: TGTGCCAGTAGTAGGCCTCATATGAGGGGGTGGGAAGCTTTCTTT. This translates into CASSRPHMRGWEAFF.

The CDR3 spells CASSTRQGWCVQPQHF. The CDR3, as DNA: TGTGCCAGCAGCACCCGACAGGGTTGGTGTGTACAGCCCCAGCATTTT. The chain recombines TRBV9 with TRBJ1-5, with TRBD1 matching over 7 bases. Germline CDR1 SGDLS, CDR2 YYNGEE. The CDR3 extends over 16 amino acids. V gave up 4 bases and J gave up 7 bases; unmatched junction bases: 14.

V gene TRBV7-6 combines with J gene TRBJ1-4; D might be TRBD1 (5 bases). From germline, CDR1 is SGHVS and CDR2 FNYEAQ. Trimming took off 5 bases at V and 1 base at J, with 14 bases between the two ends. The CDR3 runs 16 residues. CDR3 DNA sequence: TGTGCCAGCAGCCTCAATTTTGGGGGAACTAATGAAAAACTGTTTTTT. Its translation is CASSLNFGGTNEKLFF.

The V call is TRBV5-4, the J call TRBJ2-3; D is perhaps TRBD2 (6 bases). Per the germline V gene, CDR1 is SGHNT and CDR2 is YYREEE (reference sequence). V was trimmed by 4 bases and J by 2 bases, leaving 20 bases between them. This CDR3 comprises 17 residues. CDR3 in DNA: TGTGCCAGCAGCATGCACCGGGACTCCAACTACACAGATACGCAGTATTTT. This codes for CASSMHRDSNYTDTQYF.

The chain links TRBV28 to TRBJ1-3; D uncertain. Trimming cost V 2 bases and J 1 base, with 9 bases left between them. Per germline, CDR1 MDHEN and CDR2 SYDVKM. The CDR3 is made up of 15 amino acids. The CDR3 here is CASSLDLGSGNTIYF. CDR3 nucleotides: TGTGCCAGCAGTTTAGATTTGGGTTCTGGAAACACCATATATTTT.

The V call is TRBV12-3 or TRBV12-4, the J call TRBJ1-2; D gene ambiguous. V shed 0 bases and J shed 4 bases, with 6 bases lying between them. The CDR3 contains 13 residues. As DNA, the CDR3 is TGTGCCAGCAGTTTAGCCAGGTCCTATGGCTACACCTTC. Amino acids: CASSLARSYGYTF.

The rearrangement uses TRBV7-9 and TRBJ2-1; D may be TRBD1 or TRBD2 (5 bases each). Germline V gene data show CDR1 as SEHNR and CDR2 as FQNEAQ (reference sequence). V dropped 1 base and J dropped 8 bases, with 12 bases sitting between them. This CDR3 has 14 amino acids. The CDR3 region has the DNA TGTGCCAGCAGCTTAGTGGGGACCGGCTATGAGCAGTTCTTC. This codes for CASSLVGTGYEQFF.

The genes are TRBV19 and TRBJ1-2; 7 bases fit TRBD1. CDR1 is LNHDA and CDR2 is SQIVND in the germline V gene (reference sequence). The CDR3 runs to 15 residues. The V segment lost 5 bases and the J segment 2 bases; nucleotides outside the gene matches: 8. CDR3 sequence reads: CASSSRQGANYGYTF. Here the CDR3 DNA reads TGTGCCAGTAGTTCCCGACAGGGAGCCAACTATGGCTACACCTTC. Using reference TRBV19 and TRBJ1-2 for the parts outside the CDR3, the full variable domain is DGGITQSPKYLFRKEGQNVTLSCEQNLNHDAMYWYRQDPGQGLRLIYYSQIVNDFQKGDIAEGYSVSREKKESFPLTVTSAQKNPTAFYLCASSSRQGANYGYTFGSGTRLTVV.

This clone was counted once. The V and J genes are TRBV7-2 and TRBJ1-2; no reliable D call. Trimming pared 3 bases from V and 7 bases from J, leaving 12 bases between. The CDR3 covers 13 residues. Germline loops: CDR1 SGHTA, CDR2 FQGNSA. The CDR3 sequence: CASSFAGSRGYTF. As DNA, the CDR3 is TGTGCCAGCAGCTTCGCTGGGTCTCGTGGCTACACCTTC.

V gene TRBV28 combines with J gene TRBJ2-5; possible D gene TRBD1, 5 bases. CDR3 length: 15 amino acids. Germline CDR1 reads MDHEN; CDR2 reads SYDVKM. V was trimmed by 6 bases and J by 5 bases, leaving 19 bases between them. CDR3 sequence: CASRPAGSQWETQYF. CDR3 in DNA: TGTGCCAGCAGGCCCGCAGGGTCCCAATGGGAGACCCAGTACTTC.

The DNA for the CDR3 is TGTGCCAGCAGCGGGGGACAGGGGTTCCGCAATGAGCAGTTCTTC. Its protein product is CASSGGQGFRNEQFF. V gene TRBV11-2 combines with J gene TRBJ2-1; 10 bases agree with TRBD1. This CDR3 contains 15 residues. Unmatched junction bases numbered 7, after V lost 5 bases and J lost 6 bases. Looked up from germline, CDR1 is SGHAT and CDR2 is FQNNGV.

The V call is TRBV27, the J call TRBJ2-1, with 8 bases identical to TRBD2. CDR1 and CDR2 from the germline V gene are MNHEY and SMNVEV (reference sequence). The CDR3 loop spans 17 amino acids. After removal of 5 bases from V and 5 bases from J, the junction contained 14 bases not matched to a gene. CDR3 nucleotide sequence: TGTGCCAGCAGTCCGGGACGGGCGGGGGGCCTCAACAATGAGCAGTTCTTC. As protein: CASSPGRAGGLNNEQFF.

The chain combines TRBV19 with TRBJ1-2, with a tentative D call TRBD1 (5 bases). V shed 4 bases and J shed 8 bases, with 14 bases lying between them. The CDR3 spans 13 residues. In germline, CDR1 is LNHDA, CDR2 SQIVND (reference sequence). The CDR3 DNA reads TGTGCCAGTAGTAGAGACAGCGCCTTCGGCTACACCTTC. Amino acid sequence: CASSRDSAFGYTF. Together with reference TRBV19 and TRBJ1-2, the CDR3 gives the full variable domain: DGGITQSPKYLFRKEGQNVTLSCEQNLNHDAMYWYRQDPGQGLRLIYYSQIVNDFQKGDIAEGYSVSREKKESFPLTVTSAQKNPTAFYLCASSRDSAFGYTFGSGTRLTVV.

Regarding this clone: The same CDR3 arises from other DNA sequences in this sample as well. This chain joins TRBV7-9 and TRBJ2-5, with D unresolved. This CDR3 contains 14 residues. The V gene lost 0 bases and the J gene lost 2 bases, with 7 bases spanning the gap. CDR1 and CDR2 (germline): SEHNR, FQNEAQ (reference sequence). DNA of the CDR3: TGTGCCAGCAGCTTAGCGTCAGGACAAGAGACCCAGTACTTC. Amino acid sequence: CASSLASGQETQYF. Looking up the rest from reference TRBV7-9 and TRBJ2-5 gives the full variable domain: DTGVSQNPRHKITKRGQNVTFRCDPISEHNRLYWYRQTLGQGPEFLTYFQNEAQLEKSRLLSDRFSAERPKGSFSTLEIQRTEQGDSAMYLCASSLASGQETQYFGPGTRLLVL.

This clone was seen just once. This chain links TRBV12-5 with TRBJ2-3, with TRBD2 as a possible D gene (6 bases). Germline lookup yields CDR1 LGHNT and CDR2 FRNRAP. The V end was cut by 8 bases, the J end by 3 bases, with 9 bases between. The CDR3 extends over 12 amino acids. The CDR3 region is CASTGVTDTQYF. CDR3 in DNA: TGTGCTAGTACGGGGGTAACAGATACGCAGTATTTT.

The chain has TRBV18 and TRBJ1-2, with 7 bases fitting TRBD1. The J segment lost 4 bases and the V segment lost 3 bases, leaving 8 bases of the junction unmatched. The CDR3 sequence is 15 residues long. Germline V gene sequence: CDR1 KGHSH, CDR2 LQKENI. CDR3 protein: CASSPTDRVGYGYTF. DNA of the CDR3: TGTGCCAGCTCACCCACTGACAGGGTGGGCTATGGCTACACCTTC.

The chain uses TRBV6-2 or TRBV6-3 and TRBJ1-5, with 7 bases identical to TRBD1. Looked up from germline, CDR1 is MNHEY and CDR2 is SVGEGT. The junction had 7 bases not matched to a gene; V was cut back by 5 bases and J by 0 bases. The CDR3 loop spans 16 amino acids. This CDR3 reads CASSKLDRNSNQPQHF. DNA of the CDR3: TGTGCCAGCAGTAAGTTGGACAGGAATAGCAATCAGCCCCAGCATTTT.

The rearrangement uses TRBV9 and TRBJ2-2; 12 nucleotides match TRBD2. This CDR3 spans 16 amino acids. The germline V gene has CDR1 SGDLS and CDR2 YYNGEE. The V and J ends lost 4 bases and 6 bases, in that order; junction bases with no gene match: 7. The DNA of the CDR3 is TGTGCCAGCAGCCCAAGACTAGCGGGGGTCGCCGGGGAGCTGTTTTTT. It specifies CASSPRLAGVAGELFF.

This clone was observed a single time. The chain's CDR3 is CASSPKPGHRLAKNIQYF. Written as DNA, the CDR3 is TGTGCCAGCAGCCCGAAACCCGGACACCGACTAGCCAAAAACATTCAGTACTTC. This rearrangement joins TRBV5-4 to TRBJ2-4, with D tentatively TRBD1 (5 bases). The germline V and J ends were trimmed by 4 bases and 0 bases, with 20 bases remaining between them. The V gene's germline CDR1 is SGHNT and CDR2 YYREEE (reference sequence). The CDR3 length is 18 residues.

This clone showed up just a few times. The V gene is TRBV3-1 (or the pseudogene TRBV3-2), the J gene TRBJ1-1; unclear D gene. Trimming took 4 bases from V and 3 from J, leaving 6 bases between them. Germline V gives CDR1 LGHDT, CDR2 YNNKEL (reference sequence). CDR3 size: 12 residues. CDR3 nucleotide sequence: TGTGCCAGCAGCCTCATGGACACTGAAGCTTTCTTT. Translated, it gives CASSLMDTEAFF.

The chain employs TRBV4-1 and TRBJ1-2, with D hard to call. The V gene's germline CDR1 is MGHRA and CDR2 YSYEKL. Trimming removed 0 bases at V and 8 bases at J, with 7 bases between. This CDR3 has 12 residues. CDR3 coding DNA: TGCGCCAGCAGCCAAGACCCGTTCGGCTACACCTTC. This translates into CASSQDPFGYTF.

This chain uses TRBV4-3 with TRBJ1-4, with 9 nucleotides matching TRBD1. The CDR3 runs to 16 residues. The junction had 8 bases not matched to a gene; V was cut back by 0 bases and J by 9 bases. Germline CDR1 reads LGHNA; CDR2 reads YSLEER. This CDR3 is CASSQELQGALKKLFF. CDR3 bases: TGCGCCAGCAGCCAAGAACTACAGGGGGCGCTGAAAAAACTGTTTTTT.

V usage is TRBV11-3 and J usage is TRBJ2-3, with D uncertain. This CDR3 has 13 residues. V dropped 5 bases and J dropped 6 bases, with 12 bases sitting between them. CDR1 and CDR2 from the germline V gene are SGHNT and YENEEA. In nucleotides, the CDR3 is TGTGCCAGCAGCACCAGAGGCCCCGATACGCAGTATTTT. It yields the protein CASSTRGPDTQYF.

The chain is built from TRBV3-1 (or the pseudogene TRBV3-2) and TRBJ2-3; D unclear. CDR1 is LGHDT and CDR2 is YNNKEL in the germline V gene (reference sequence). The CDR3 is 14 residues long. V was cut by 1 base and J by 4 bases, with 9 bases left in between. The CDR3 DNA follows: TGTGCCAGCAGCCAAGTTACGGGTGCAGATACGCAGTATTTT. Amino acid sequence: CASSQVTGADTQYF.

This sequence joins TRBV3-1 (or the pseudogene TRBV3-2) and TRBJ2-5; D might be TRBD1 (5 bases). The CDR3 contains 14 residues. Germline loops: CDR1 LGHDT, CDR2 YNNKEL (reference sequence). V was clipped by 1 base and J by 2 bases, with 8 bases between them. CDR3: CASSQAQGQETQYF. CDR3 nucleotide sequence: TGTGCCAGCAGCCAAGCTCAGGGACAAGAGACCCAGTACTTC.